The subject of this entry is one T cell receptor (beta chain). This sample is drawn from a study of blood T cell repertoires in COVID-19. Study as a whole: Researchers got acute and convalescent COVID-19 samples from the United States, Italy and Spain.

In the source study's methods: Amplification of reference gene primers was used by the study to estimate nucleated cell counts. Libraries were prepared by immunoSEQ multiplex PCR; TCRdb keeps only in-frame clonotypes and omits some of them. The V and J calls and clone size are taken from that table; D and trimming were inferred from the DNA. The profile shows approximately 470,000 clones, about 85% of them singletons. The source material was PBMCs or T cells enriched from blood (not recorded which). This receptor was identified in a woman between 18 and 29 years old who had recovered from COVID-19.

CDR3 coding DNA: TGTGCCATCAGCTCCGGACAGGAGAGCAATGAAAAACTGTTTTTT. Its translation is CAISSGQESNEKLFF. The J gene is TRBJ1-4, the V gene TRBV10-3, with 7 bases fitting TRBD1. Trimming took 6 bases from V and 5 from J; bases not matched to a gene: 9. From germline, CDR1 is ENHRY and CDR2 SYGVKD. This CDR3 is 15 amino acids long.